Given below is one T cell receptor beta chain in context. Its antigen remains undetermined. No much larger clonotype is one base removed from it; base qualities were not supplied. The CDR3 regions of human TCRbeta chains were analyzed by immunosequencing. Processing in the source paper ran as follows. Repertoire TCRs were checked for matches against a reference library of SARS-CoV-2-specific TCRs that had been generated using the MIRA antigen-specificity platform. Breadth meant the fraction of unique TCRs that were SARS-CoV-2-associated, whereas depth meant the fraction of total T cells that were SARS-CoV-2-associated. Using the MIRA data, each spike-specific TCR was assigned both to the spike region to which the TCR was reactive and to a CD4 or CD8 class. Log10-transformed breadth and depth values were compared by one-way ANOVA with Sidak's multiple comparisons tests. Imported from immuneACCESS, the table was reduced by TCRdb to in-frame sequences with V and J called. These copies leave out some clones; in studies compared against another copy, an unresolved V gene accounts for under half, and the cause of the remainder is not known. V, J and clone size are those of that table, while D and trimming were read from the DNA. In this sample the table shows under 150,000 clones, 84% of which occur a single time. The top ten clones comprise roughly a quarter of the sample.

Taken from cysteine to phenylalanine, the CDR3 has 16 residues. Just CDR3 DNA is preserved here, 48 bases in frame from base 1. As encoded in the germline V gene, CDR1 is SGHRS while CDR2 is YFSETQ. V trim: 4 bases; J trim: 4 bases; unmatched bases: 12. This record belongs to a study of T cell responses to AZD1222 COVID-19 vaccine (dated by TCRdb to the early 2020s). At the level of the whole study: A total of 233 trial participants underwent TCR sequencing, of whom 200 to 220 received two doses of AZD1222 and about 26 received two doses of the MenACWY control vaccine. Trial participants were enrolled by age into 18-55, 56-69 and 70-plus year subgroups, with approximately 150, 30 and 60 TCR-sequenced participants respectively. Results and caveats for the whole study, not just this receptor: The whole spike protein was spanned by vaccine-associated CD4 TCRs, and dominant responses were seen in regions 160-218 and 743-854. In the small 56-69-year group, the increase in depth fell short of significance, most likely because of low power. Nearly half of unique spike-specific TCRs reportedly recognized epitopes outside regions mutated in the B.1.351 and B.1.1.7 variants. Conclusions about previously exposed vaccinees are limited because only six or seven AZD1222 recipients were SARS-CoV-2 seropositive at baseline. Participants were mostly white British and included more females than males, and it was suggested by the authors that clonal diversity may have been underestimated. Because no day 14 peak-response samples were available, the repertoires could be characterized only after the peak T cell response. Spike-specific TCR breadth and depth rose significantly after two AZD1222 doses compared with day 0 and with MenACWY recipients.

The time point label corresponds to: about 28 days (+/-7) after the second vaccine dose. Because spike-specific TCR depth and breadth did not differ between the two schedules, AZD1222 recipients who got a second dose at roughly 4 weeks were pooled with those who got a second dose at roughly 12 weeks. Vaccinee samples were obtained from the UK trials COV001 and COV002, which included a single-blind randomized controlled phase 2/3 trial of AZD1222 (ChAdOx1 nCoV-19) in healthy adults. Trial participant PBMC samples were collected at day 0 and day 28 after the second dose for TCRbeta chain sequencing.

This TCR derives from an adult who received the AZD1222 COVID-19 vaccine. The chain joins TRBV5-1 to TRBJ1-1; 8 junctional bases match TRBD1. The starting material was peripheral blood, obtained 28 days after the second AZD1222 dose. The DNA sequence is as follows: TGCGCCAGCAGCCGGGAGGGCAGGGGGCAGAGCACTGAAGCTTTCTTT. It specifies CASSREGRGQSTEAFF.